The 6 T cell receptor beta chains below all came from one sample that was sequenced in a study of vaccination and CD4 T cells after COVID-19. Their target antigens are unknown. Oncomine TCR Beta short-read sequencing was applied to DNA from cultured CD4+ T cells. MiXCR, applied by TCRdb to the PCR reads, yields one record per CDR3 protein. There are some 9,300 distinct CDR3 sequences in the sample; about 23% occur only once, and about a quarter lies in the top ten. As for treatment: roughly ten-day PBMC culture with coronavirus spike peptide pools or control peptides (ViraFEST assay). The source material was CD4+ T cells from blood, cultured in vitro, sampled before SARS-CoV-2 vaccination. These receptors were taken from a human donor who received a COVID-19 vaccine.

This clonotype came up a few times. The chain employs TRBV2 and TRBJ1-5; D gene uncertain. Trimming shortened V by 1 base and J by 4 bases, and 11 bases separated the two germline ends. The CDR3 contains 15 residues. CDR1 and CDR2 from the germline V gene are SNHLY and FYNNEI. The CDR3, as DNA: TGTGCCAGCAGTGAAGTCGTCGGGCGGAATCAGCCCCAGCATTTT. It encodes CASSEVVGRNQPQHF.

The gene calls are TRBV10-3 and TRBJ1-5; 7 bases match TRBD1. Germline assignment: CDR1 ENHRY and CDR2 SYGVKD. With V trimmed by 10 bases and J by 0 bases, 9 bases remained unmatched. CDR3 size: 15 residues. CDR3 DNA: TGTGCCACCGTCCGGGGGGACAGTAGCAATCAGCCCCAGCATTTT. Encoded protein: CATVRGDSSNQPQHF.

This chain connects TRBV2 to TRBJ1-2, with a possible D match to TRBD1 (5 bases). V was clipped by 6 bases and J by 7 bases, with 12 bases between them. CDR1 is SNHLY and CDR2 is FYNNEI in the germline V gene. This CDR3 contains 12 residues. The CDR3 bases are TGTGCCAGCAGGGTCCGGGGGGGTGGCTACACCTTC. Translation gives CASRVRGGGYTF.

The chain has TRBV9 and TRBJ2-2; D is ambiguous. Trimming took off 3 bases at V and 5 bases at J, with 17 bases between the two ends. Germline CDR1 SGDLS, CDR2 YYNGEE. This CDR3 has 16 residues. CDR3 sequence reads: CASSAHTNPITGELFF. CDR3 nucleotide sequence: TGTGCCAGCAGCGCCCACACCAACCCCATTACCGGGGAGCTGTTTTTT.

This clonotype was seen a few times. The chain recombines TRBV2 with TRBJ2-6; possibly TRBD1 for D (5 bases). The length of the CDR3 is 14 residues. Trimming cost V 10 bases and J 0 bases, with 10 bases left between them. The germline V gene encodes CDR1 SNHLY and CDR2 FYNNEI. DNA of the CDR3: TGTGCCACCAGGGTTGGCTCTGGGGCCAACGTCCTGACTTTC. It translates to CATRVGSGANVLTF.

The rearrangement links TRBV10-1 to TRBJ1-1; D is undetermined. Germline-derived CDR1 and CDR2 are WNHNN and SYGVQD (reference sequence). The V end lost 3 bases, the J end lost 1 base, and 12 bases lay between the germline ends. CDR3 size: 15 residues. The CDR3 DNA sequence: TGCGCCAGCAGTGAAGCCAGGACTCCGAACACTGAAGCTTTCTTT. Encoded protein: CASSEARTPNTEAFF.